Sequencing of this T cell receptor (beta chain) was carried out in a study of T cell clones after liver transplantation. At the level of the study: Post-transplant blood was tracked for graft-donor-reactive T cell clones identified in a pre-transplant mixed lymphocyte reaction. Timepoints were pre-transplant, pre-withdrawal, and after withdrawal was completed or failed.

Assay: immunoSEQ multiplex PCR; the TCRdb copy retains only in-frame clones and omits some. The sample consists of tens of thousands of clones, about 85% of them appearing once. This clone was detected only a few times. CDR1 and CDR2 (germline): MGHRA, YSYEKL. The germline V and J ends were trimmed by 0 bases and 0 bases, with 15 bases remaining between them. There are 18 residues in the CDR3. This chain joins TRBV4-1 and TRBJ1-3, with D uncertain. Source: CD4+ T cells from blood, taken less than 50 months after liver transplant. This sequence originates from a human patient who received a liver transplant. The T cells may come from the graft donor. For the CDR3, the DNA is TGCGCCAGCAGCCAAGATTCTCCGACCTTGTACTCTGGAAACACCATATATTTT. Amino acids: CASSQDSPTLYSGNTIYF.